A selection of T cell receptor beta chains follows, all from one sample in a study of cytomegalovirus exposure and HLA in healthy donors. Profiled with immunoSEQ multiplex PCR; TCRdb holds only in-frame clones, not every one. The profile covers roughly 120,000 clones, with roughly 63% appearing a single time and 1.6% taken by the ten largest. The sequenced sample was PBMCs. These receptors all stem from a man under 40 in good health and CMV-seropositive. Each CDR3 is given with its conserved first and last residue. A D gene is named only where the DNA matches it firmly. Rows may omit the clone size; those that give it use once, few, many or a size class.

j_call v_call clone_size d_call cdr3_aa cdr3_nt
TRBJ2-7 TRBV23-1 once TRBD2 CASWAAGYF TGCGCCAGCTGGGCAGCGGGATACTTC
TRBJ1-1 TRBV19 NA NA CASSIAGFDTEAFF TGTGCCAGTAGTATAGCCGGGTTCGACACTGAAGCTTTCTTT
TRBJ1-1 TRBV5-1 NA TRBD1 CASSRPDRMNTEAFF TGCGCCAGCAGCCGACCGGACAGGATGAACACTGAAGCTTTCTTT
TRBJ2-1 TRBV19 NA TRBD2 CASTSGIYNEQFF TGTGCCAGTACTAGCGGGATTTACAATGAGCAGTTCTTC
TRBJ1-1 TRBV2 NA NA CASSEWYKEAFF TGTGCCAGCAGTGAATGGTACAAGGAAGCTTTCTTT
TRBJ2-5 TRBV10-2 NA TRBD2 CASTGTSGRQETQYF TGCGCCAGCACGGGGACTAGCGGGAGACAAGAGACCCAGTACTTC
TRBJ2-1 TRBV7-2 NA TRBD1 CASSPLAGTGPRNEQFF TGTGCCAGCAGCCCGCTGGCGGGGACAGGGCCGCGGAATGAGCAGTTCTTC
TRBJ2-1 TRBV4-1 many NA CASSPLDIISYNEQFF TGCGCCAGCAGCCCTCTCGACATAATTTCCTACAATGAGCAGTTCTTC
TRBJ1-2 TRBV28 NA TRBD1 CASSLGQGVYGYTF TGTGCCAGCAGTTTGGGACAGGGGGTGTATGGCTACACCTTC
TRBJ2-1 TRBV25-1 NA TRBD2 CASAQTSVNEQFF TGTGCCAGCGCTCAAACTAGCGTCAATGAGCAGTTCTTC
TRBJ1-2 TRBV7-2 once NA CASSPQAGGVVANYGYTF TGTGCCAGCAGCCCCCAGGCGGGGGGAGTTGTGGCCAACTATGGCTACACCTTC
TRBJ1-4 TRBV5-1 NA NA CASSLASWGGEKLFF TGCGCCAGCAGCTTAGCATCCTGGGGAGGTGAAAAACTGTTTTTT
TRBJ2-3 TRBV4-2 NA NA CASSQDWPLRADTQYF TGTGCCAGCAGCCAAGATTGGCCCCTTCGGGCAGATACGCAGTATTTT
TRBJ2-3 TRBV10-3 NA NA CAIRDPGWSPDADTQYF TGTGCCATCAGGGACCCGGGGTGGTCACCTGACGCAGATACGCAGTATTTT
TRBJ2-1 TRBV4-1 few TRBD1 CASSQVGRGRGNEQFF TGCGCCAGCAGCCAAGTAGGAAGGGGGCGAGGCAATGAGCAGTTCTTC
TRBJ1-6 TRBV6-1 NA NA CASSARTFSSSYNSPLHF TGTGCCAGCAGTGCGCGGACATTTAGTAGCTCCTATAATTCACCCCTCCACTTT
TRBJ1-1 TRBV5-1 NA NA CASQLQPGVGNTEAFF TGCGCCAGCCAATTACAGCCGGGGGTAGGGAACACTGAAGCTTTCTTT
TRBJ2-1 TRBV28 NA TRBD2 CAITGGLAGSSYNEQFF TGTGCCATCACCGGAGGGCTAGCGGGGTCCTCCTACAATGAGCAGTTCTTC
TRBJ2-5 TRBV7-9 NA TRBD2 CASSPPSGWGETQYF TGTGCCAGCAGCCCCCCTAGCGGGTGGGGAGAGACCCAGTACTTC
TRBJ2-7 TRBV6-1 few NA CASSEEPPEQYF TGTGCCAGCAGTGAAGAGCCCCCCGAGCAGTACTTC
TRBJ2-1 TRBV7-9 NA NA CASSISGGTNEQFF TGTGCCAGCAGCATTTCCGGAGGGACCAATGAGCAGTTCTTC
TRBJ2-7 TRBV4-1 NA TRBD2 CASSQERPGLAPYEQYF TGCGCCAGCAGCCAAGAAAGGCCGGGACTAGCGCCCTACGAGCAGTACTTC
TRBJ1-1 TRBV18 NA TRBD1 CASSPRQGTEAFF TGTGCCAGCTCACCACGACAGGGGACTGAAGCTTTCTTT
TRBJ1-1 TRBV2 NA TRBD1 CASSLTGTEAFF TGTGCCAGCAGTTTGACAGGGACTGAAGCTTTCTTT
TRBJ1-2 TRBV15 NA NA CATSRDSTAGSAYGYTF TGTGCCACCAGCAGAGATTCGACGGCGGGGTCCGCCTATGGCTACACCTTC
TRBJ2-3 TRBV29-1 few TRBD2 CSVDVLAGPSTDTQYF TGCAGCGTTGATGTACTAGCGGGACCCAGCACAGATACGCAGTATTTT
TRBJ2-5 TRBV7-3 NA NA CASSPYGGGGETQYF TGTGCCAGCAGTCCCTATGGGGGAGGGGGTGAGACCCAGTACTTC
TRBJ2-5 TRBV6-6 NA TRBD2 CASRPSGGRETQYF TGTGCCAGCAGACCTAGCGGGGGGAGAGAGACCCAGTACTTC
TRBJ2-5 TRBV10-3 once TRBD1 CAISAPGQGQETQYF TGTGCCATCAGCGCCCCGGGACAGGGGCAAGAGACCCAGTACTTC
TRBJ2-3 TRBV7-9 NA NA CASSRSTDTQYF TGTGCCAGCAGCCGTAGCACAGATACGCAGTATTTT
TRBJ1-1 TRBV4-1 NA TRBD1 CASSQTPGTGGTEAFF TGCGCCAGCAGCCAGACCCCCGGGACAGGGGGTACTGAAGCTTTCTTT
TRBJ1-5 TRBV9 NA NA CASSVGGEGNQPQHF TGTGCCAGCAGCGTAGGAGGGGAGGGCAATCAGCCCCAGCATTTT
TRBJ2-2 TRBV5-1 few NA CASSAQGDTGELFF TGCGCCAGCAGCGCACAGGGAGACACCGGGGAGCTGTTTTTT
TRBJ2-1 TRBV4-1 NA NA CASSQGPRKAYNEQFF TGCGCCAGCAGCCAAGGACCCAGGAAAGCCTACAATGAGCAGTTCTTC
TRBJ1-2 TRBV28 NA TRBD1 CASTNRDRIYGYTF TGTGCCAGCACGAACCGGGACAGAATCTATGGCTACACCTTC
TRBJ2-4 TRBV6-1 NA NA CASSVASGTSGGREYF NA
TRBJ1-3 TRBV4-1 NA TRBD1 CASSQDSRGLITIYF TGCGCCAGCAGCCAAGATAGCAGGGGGCTAATAACCATATATTTT
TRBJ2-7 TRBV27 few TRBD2 CASSSGSGRNYEQYF TGTGCCAGCAGTTCGGGGAGCGGGAGGAACTACGAGCAGTACTTC
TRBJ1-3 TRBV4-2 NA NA CASSQVLTGGLAGNTIYF TGTGCCAGCAGCCAAGTCCTGACGGGGGGTTTAGCTGGAAACACCATATATTTT
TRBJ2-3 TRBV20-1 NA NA CSANRLDTQYF TGCAGTGCTAATAGACTAGATACGCAGTATTTT
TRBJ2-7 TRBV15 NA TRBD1 CATSRVTGGEGEQYF TGTGCCACCAGCAGGGTGACAGGGGGCGAGGGCGAGCAGTACTTC
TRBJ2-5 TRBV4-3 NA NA CASSQDGQLYQETQYF TGCGCCAGCAGCCAAGATGGACAGTTGTACCAAGAGACCCAGTACTTC
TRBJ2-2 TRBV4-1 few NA CASSQDFGGPDAGELFF TGCGCCAGCAGCCAAGATTTCGGGGGGCCCGACGCCGGGGAGCTGTTTTTT
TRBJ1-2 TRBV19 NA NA CASSMYGGPIYGYTF TGTGCCAGTAGTATGTACGGGGGACCAATATATGGCTACACCTTC
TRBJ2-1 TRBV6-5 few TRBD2 CASRSGLAEQFF TGTGCCAGCAGATCCGGACTAGCGGAACAGTTCTTC
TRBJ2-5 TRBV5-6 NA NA CASSLTGRQETQYF TGTGCCAGCAGCCTGACAGGACGCCAAGAGACCCAGTACTTC
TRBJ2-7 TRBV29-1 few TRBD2 CSVRGASGLTSYEQYF TGCAGCGTCCGAGGGGCTAGCGGGCTAACGTCCTACGAGCAGTACTTC
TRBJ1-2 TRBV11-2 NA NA CASSLGGGYGYTF TGTGCCAGCAGCTTAGGGGGGGGGTATGGCTACACCTTC
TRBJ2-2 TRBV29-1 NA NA CSVLTGSTGELFF TGCAGCGTTTTAACAGGGAGCACCGGGGAGCTGTTTTTT
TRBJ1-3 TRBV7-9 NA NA CASSIPGTPRNTIYF TGTGCCAGCAGCATACCCGGGACACCAAGAAACACCATATATTTT
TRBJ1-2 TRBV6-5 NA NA CASSSHSNYGYTF TGTGCCAGCAGTTCCCACAGCAATTATGGCTACACCTTC
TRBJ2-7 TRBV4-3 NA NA CASSQDLAREQYF TGCGCCAGCAGCCAAGACCTAGCGCGCGAGCAGTACTTC
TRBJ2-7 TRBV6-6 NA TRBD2 CASSYLAPGLREQYF TGTGCCAGCAGTTACCTAGCCCCGGGACTACGCGAGCAGTACTTC
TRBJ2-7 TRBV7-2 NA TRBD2 CASSITSGGIYEQYF TGTGCCAGCAGCATTACTAGCGGAGGTATATACGAGCAGTACTTC
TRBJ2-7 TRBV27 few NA CASSFSGSVYEQYF TGTGCCAGCAGTTTCTCCGGGAGCGTCTACGAGCAGTACTTC
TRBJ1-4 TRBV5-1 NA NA CASSLRAEGEKLFF TGCGCCAGCAGCCTTAGAGCGGAGGGGGAAAAACTGTTTTTT
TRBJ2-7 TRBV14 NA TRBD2 CASSQGLAGVLSYEQYF TGTGCCAGCAGCCAAGGACTAGCGGGAGTTTTATCCTACGAGCAGTACTTC
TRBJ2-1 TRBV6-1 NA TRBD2 CATAGTRYEQFF TGTGCCACCGCCGGGACTAGGTATGAGCAGTTCTTC